This record looks at one TCR beta chain sequence and its context. The same CDR3 is also encoded by other DNA sequences in this sample. The V gene's germline CDR1 is KGHSH and CDR2 LQKENI. This CDR3 has 14 residues. Trimming removed 3 bases at V and 2 bases at J, with 10 bases between. This sample was included in a study of blood T cell repertoires in COVID-19. Only in-frame clones appear in the TCRdb table, and some are missing; sequencing was by immunoSEQ multiplex PCR. This table has around 300,000 clones, about nine tenths appearing once. This clonotype originated in a woman aged 18 to 35 who had recovered from COVID-19. The chain recombines TRBV18 with TRBJ1-1; TRBD1 might be the D (6 bases). What was sequenced was PBMCs or T cells enriched from blood (not recorded which). CDR3 bases: TGTGCCAGCTCACCTCAGGGGCCCAACACTGAAGCTTTCTTT. It specifies CASSPQGPNTEAFF.